Following are 22 T cell receptor beta chains from one sample sequenced in a study of post-analysis software for immune sequencing data. Notes on the study in general: In patients, TRBV5-6, TRBV5-1 and TRBV20-1 belonged to five TRBV segments found more frequently than in controls.

TCR beta libraries were prepared from cDNA with unique molecular identifiers. TCRdb reanalysed the PCR reads using MiXCR and keeps one entry per CDR3 protein. The sample contains about 460,000 distinct CDR3 sequences, approximately 46% of which appear only once. Their antigens remain unidentified. Source material: blood. Receptors originate from a girl aged 5 to 17 with multiple sclerosis.

The V and J genes are TRBV18 and TRBJ2-7, with D perhaps matching TRBD1 (5 bases). Per the germline V gene, CDR1 is KGHSH and CDR2 is LQKENI. CDR3 length: 14 amino acids. V dropped 3 bases and J dropped 1 base, with 10 bases sitting between them. The CDR3 DNA sequence: TGTGCCAGCTCACCGGGCAGGGTGTCCTACGAGCAGTACTTC. Its translation: CASSPGRVSYEQYF.

V and J are TRBV19 and TRBJ2-5; D remains unclear. The CDR3 contains 14 residues. Germline V CDR1 and CDR2: LNHDA, SQIVND (reference sequence). Trimming pared 4 bases from V and 5 bases from J, leaving 14 bases between. The CDR3 sequence is CASSSTLTAETQYF. The CDR3, as DNA: TGTGCCAGTAGTAGCACCCTAACGGCGGAGACCCAGTACTTC.

CDR3 loop: CASSAGGELFF. CDR3 sequence (DNA): TGTGCCAGCAGCGCCGGCGGGGAGCTGTTTTTT. The rearrangement links TRBV9 to TRBJ2-2; D call uncertain. The V end was cut by 3 bases, the J end by 7 bases, with 4 bases between. CDR3 length: 11 residues. Per germline, CDR1 SGDLS and CDR2 YYNGEE.

J is TRBJ1-5 and V is TRBV6-2 or TRBV6-3, with a weak D call TRBD1 (5 bases). V dropped 5 bases and J dropped 4 bases, with 15 bases sitting between them. Germline CDR1 reads MNHEY; CDR2 reads SVGEGT. This CDR3 has 15 amino acids. The CDR3 bases are TGTGCCAGCAGTCGCCCTAGGGGTCGAAATCAGCCCCAGCATTTT. Translating it yields CASSRPRGRNQPQHF.

This rearrangement joins TRBV29-1 to TRBJ2-7, with 9 bases fitting TRBD2. The junction had 10 bases not matched to a gene; V was cut back by 6 bases and J by 1 base. CDR3 length: 15 residues. Germline CDR1 is SQVTM and CDR2 is ANQGSEA. The CDR3 loop is CSVSLLAGRSYEQYF. CDR3 coding DNA: TGCAGCGTCTCCCTACTAGCGGGCAGGTCCTACGAGCAGTACTTC.

The chain is built from TRBV29-1 and TRBJ2-1; D is possibly TRBD1 or TRBD2 (5 bases each). Trimming shortened V by 4 bases and J by 4 bases, and 20 bases separated the two germline ends. CDR1 and CDR2 from the germline V gene are SQVTM and ANQGSEA. The CDR3 has 16 amino acids. DNA for the CDR3: TGCAGCGTTGGTTGGACTGGAAATAGGGGATACAATGAGCAGTTCTTC. It is translated as CSVGWTGNRGYNEQFF.

This clonotype came up a few times. An end of the junction does not agree with germline; a read error may underlie this. The J gene is TRBJ2-7, the V gene TRBV20-1; D remains unclear. CDR1 and CDR2 (germline): DFQATT, SNEGSKA (reference sequence). This CDR3 spans 13 amino acids. The CDR3 nucleotides are TGCAGTGTTAGAATGGTAACTGGTTCCGAGCAGTACTTC. It yields the protein CSVRMVTGSEQYF.

This chain links TRBV28 with TRBJ1-1, with D perhaps matching TRBD1 (6 bases). The V end was cut by 6 bases, the J end by 6 bases, with 17 bases between. The CDR3 runs 14 residues. Germline lookup yields CDR1 MDHEN and CDR2 SYDVKM. The CDR3 DNA follows: TGTGCCAGCAGCCAAGCGGGACAAGGCCCTGAAGCTTTCTTT. As protein: CASSQAGQGPEAFF.

The rearrangement links TRBV5-1 to TRBJ1-1; D ambiguous. The ends were cut back, 4 bases at V and 4 bases at J, with 14 bases in the middle. CDR3 length: 14 amino acids. Germline CDR1 SGHRS, CDR2 YFSETQ. The CDR3 DNA is TGCGCCAGCAGCCCATCCCGGACGGCCACTGAAGCTTTCTTT. This encodes CASSPSRTATEAFF.

This clonotype was seen more than once but under ten times. The chain combines TRBV6-6 with TRBJ2-3, with a tentative D call TRBD2 (6 bases). This CDR3 region has 15 residues. Germline CDR1 and CDR2: MNHNY and SVGAGI (reference sequence). V lost 3 bases, J lost 6 bases, and 16 bases lay in between. CDR3 sequence (DNA): TGTGCCAGCAGTTATCGGGCTAGCGCAGGGGATACGCAGTATTTT. Amino acids: CASSYRASAGDTQYF.

In this sample, this clonotype turned up a few times. CDR3 in DNA: TGCGCCAGCAGTGGGATAGCGGGTATCAATGAGCAGTTCTTC. As protein: CASSGIAGINEQFF. V gene TRBV10-2 combines with J gene TRBJ2-1; TRBD2 aligns across 7 bases. The CDR3 runs to 14 residues. From germline, CDR1 is WSHSY and CDR2 SAAADI. With V trimmed by 4 bases and J by 6 bases, 6 bases remained unmatched.

This chain uses TRBV12-3 or TRBV12-4 with TRBJ1-2; D is unresolved. This CDR3 region has 11 residues. V was trimmed by 2 bases and J by 4 bases, leaving 2 bases between them. The CDR3 loop reads CASSLRYGYTF. The CDR3 nucleotides are TGTGCCAGCAGTTTACGCTATGGCTACACCTTC.

The genes are TRBV11-2 and TRBJ1-2; D call uncertain. Looked up from germline, CDR1 is SGHAT and CDR2 is FQNNGV. The CDR3 has 13 amino acids. V was trimmed by 1 base and J by 5 bases, leaving 8 bases between them. For the CDR3, the DNA is TGTGCCAGCAGCTTAGTTCGGGGATATGGCTACACCTTC. It translates to CASSLVRGYGYTF.

The chain recombines TRBV6-2 or TRBV6-3 with TRBJ2-7, with a possible D match to TRBD2 (5 bases). V lost 2 bases, J lost 2 bases, and 16 bases lay in between. Per the germline V gene, CDR1 is MNHEY and CDR2 is SVGEGT. This CDR3 has 16 amino acids. The CDR3 spells CASSYGLPSGAYEQYF. DNA of the CDR3: TGTGCCAGCAGTTACGGACTTCCCTCCGGGGCCTACGAGCAGTACTTC.

The V gene is TRBV7-8, the J gene TRBJ2-7; 9 nucleotides agree with TRBD2. Germline V gives CDR1 SGHVS, CDR2 FQNEAQ. Trimming took 5 bases from V and 2 from J; bases not matched to a gene: 4. The CDR3 has 14 residues. The chain's CDR3 is CASSQSGGPYEQYF. Here the CDR3 DNA reads TGTGCCAGCAGCCAAAGCGGGGGGCCCTACGAGCAGTACTTC.

This clonotype was counted a few times. The chain carries TRBV29-1 and TRBJ1-1, with D perhaps matching TRBD1 (5 bases). Trimming pared 4 bases from V and 1 base from J, leaving 22 bases between. The germline gives CDR1 SQVTM, CDR2 ANQGSEA. This CDR3 has 17 residues. The CDR3 reads CSVATTIQWGKNTEAFF. The CDR3 DNA follows: TGCAGCGTTGCGACGACGATACAGTGGGGGAAGAACACTGAAGCTTTCTTT.

With regard to this clonotype: A much bigger clone sits one base away, suggesting this may be a read error. The chain has TRBV20-1 and TRBJ1-2, with D tentatively TRBD1 (6 bases). Germline V gene sequence: CDR1 DFQATT, CDR2 SNEGSKA (reference sequence). This CDR3 is 12 amino acids long. V shed 5 bases and J shed 6 bases, with 13 bases lying between them. The CDR3 here is CSAGITGNGYTF. The DNA for the CDR3 is TGCAGTGCTGGTATAACAGGGAATGGCTACACCTTC.

The chain recombines TRBV5-1 with TRBJ2-2, with a tentative D call TRBD2 (6 bases). This CDR3 contains 15 residues. Trimming pared 4 bases from V and 3 bases from J, leaving 13 bases between. Germline V gives CDR1 SGHRS, CDR2 YFSETQ. The CDR3 bases are TGCGCCAGCAGCCCACCTCGGGAGTACACCGGGGAGCTGTTTTTT. Its protein product is CASSPPREYTGELFF.

This chain links TRBV6-5 with TRBJ1-5; 7 bases align to TRBD1. The germline CDR1 and CDR2 sequences are MNHEY and SVGAGI. V lost 6 bases, J lost 6 bases, and 14 bases stayed unmatched. The CDR3 contains 16 residues. The CDR3 spells CASSGDREPFGQPQHF. The CDR3, as DNA: TGTGCCAGCAGCGGCGACAGGGAGCCCTTTGGTCAGCCCCAGCATTTT.

The chain carries TRBV21-1 and TRBJ2-6. TRBV21-1 is labeled a pseudogene. The CDR3 is 16 amino acids. The DNA for the CDR3 is TGTGCCAGCAGCAAAGAAAGAAGCTCTGGGGCCAACGTCCTGACTTTC. Translated: CASSKERSSGANVLTF.

This clonotype was counted between two and nine times. The chain uses TRBV9 and TRBJ2-7; unclear D gene. This CDR3 spans 13 amino acids. V gave up 0 bases and J gave up 3 bases, with 7 bases separating them. Germline V lookup: CDR1 SGDLS, CDR2 YYNGEE. CDR3 DNA: TGTGCCAGCAGCGTAGACCCCCGCTACGAGCAGTACTTC. This sequence encodes CASSVDPRYEQYF.

Comment on this clonotype: Since a much larger clone is just one base distant, this may be a read error. The CDR3 nucleotides are TGTGCCAGCAGTTCAACAGGTTATGGCTACACCTTC. Encoded protein: CASSSTGYGYTF. The chain couples TRBV27 to TRBJ1-2; D possibly corresponds to TRBD1 (5 bases). The CDR3 extends over 12 amino acids. Germline-derived CDR1 and CDR2 are MNHEY and SMNVEV (reference sequence). The V end lost 4 bases, the J end lost 5 bases, and 8 bases lay between the germline ends.